This entry describes one TCR beta chain. What it binds is not known. This specimen comes from a study of T cell repertoires in cytomegalovirus infection. Study-level points and caveats: Cumulative frequency of public TCR beta families picked out carriers of CMV plus the relevant HLA.

TCRdb analysed the reads with MiXCR anew, one entry per CDR3 protein. The sample has approximately 76,000 distinct CDR3 sequences; about 24% are singletons. Trimming stripped 7 bases from V and 4 bases from J, with 16 bases between. The CDR3 spans 15 residues. This clonotype was obtained from a human donor in good health (CMV status not recorded). Some clones in this sample may be carry-over from other donors' samples. The chain has TRBV12-3 or TRBV12-4 and TRBJ2-2; D might be TRBD1 (6 bases). The specimen was CD8+ T cells from cultured PBMCs, collected from culture after CMV antigen stimulation. CDR3 bases: TGTGCCAGCAACAGTCCGAACAGGGCCACCGGGGAGCTGTTTTTT. This sequence encodes CASNSPNRATGELFF.